The T cell receptor (beta chain) described here comes from a study of blood T cell repertoires in COVID-19. Whole-study context: The origin of the acute and convalescent COVID-19 samples was the United States, Italy and Spain. T cells, B-cell-depleted T cells, or PBMCs provided the cDNA or gDNA that served as material.

The Seattle patients, enrolled during active infection, were followed longitudinally. Germline V gene sequence: CDR1 ENHRY, CDR2 SYGVKD. The CDR3 sequence is 13 residues long. J lost 6 bases, V lost 10 bases, and 12 bases had no gene match. In the authors' methods: Estimation of nucleated cell counts was performed using reference gene primer amplification. Measured with immunoSEQ multiplex PCR; TCRdb has only the in-frame clones, and not every one. That table supplies the V and J calls and clone size; D and trimming were determined from the DNA. Among about 500,000 clones listed, approximately 88% were seen once.

The chain joins TRBV10-3 to TRBJ2-7, with 7 nucleotides matching TRBD1. Sequenced input: peripheral blood. The receptor's source is a woman aged 50 to 65 with COVID-19, enrolled during active disease. In DNA, the CDR3 is TGTGCCACCGGACAGGCTACCAGGGGCGAGCAGTACTTC. Protein sequence: CATGQATRGEQYF.